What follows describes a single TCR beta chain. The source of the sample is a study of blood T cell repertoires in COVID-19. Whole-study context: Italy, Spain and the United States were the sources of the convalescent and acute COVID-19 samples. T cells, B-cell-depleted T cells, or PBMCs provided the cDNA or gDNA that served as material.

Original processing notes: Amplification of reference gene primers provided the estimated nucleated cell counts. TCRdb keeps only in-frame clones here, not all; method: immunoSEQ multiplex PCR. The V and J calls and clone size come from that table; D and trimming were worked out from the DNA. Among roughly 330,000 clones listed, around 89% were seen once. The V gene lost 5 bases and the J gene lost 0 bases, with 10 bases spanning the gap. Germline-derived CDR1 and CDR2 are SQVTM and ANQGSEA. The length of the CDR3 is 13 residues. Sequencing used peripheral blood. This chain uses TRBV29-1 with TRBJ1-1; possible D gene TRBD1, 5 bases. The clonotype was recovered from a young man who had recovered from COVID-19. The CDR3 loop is CSVPTEMNTEAFF. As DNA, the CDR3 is TGCAGCGTTCCGACAGAAATGAACACTGAAGCTTTCTTT.